These 19 T cell receptor beta chains share one sample of origin, sequenced in a study of a mutant IDH1 vaccine in newly diagnosed glioma. Assay: immunoSEQ multiplex PCR; the TCRdb copy retains only in-frame clones and omits some. The data contain around 50,000 clones, approximately 90% of them singletons. The sample's time point: baseline, week 1 (first vaccination visit). Indicated treatment: pre-vaccination baseline after standard-of-care therapy. Here the sequenced sample was PBMCs, taken from a glioma patient treated with radiotherapy, temozolomide or both. These receptors were collected from a man between 40 and 49 years old with glioma.

The V and J genes are TRBV18 and TRBJ1-2, with D maybe TRBD1 (5 bases). This CDR3 has 15 amino acids. The germline V gene has CDR1 KGHSH and CDR2 LQKENI. Trimming pared 3 bases from V and 4 bases from J, leaving 15 bases between. The CDR3 DNA reads TGTGCCAGCTCACCGTCAAGGGGCGATAGCTATGGCTACACCTTC. The encoded protein is CASSPSRGDSYGYTF. Looking up the rest from reference TRBV18 and TRBJ1-2 gives the full variable domain: NAGVMQNPRHLVRRRGQEARLRCSPMKGHSHVYWYRQLPEEGLKFMVYLQKENIIDESGMPKERFSAEFPKEGPSILRIQQVVRGDSAAYFCASSPSRGDSYGYTFGSGTRLTVV.

The rearrangement joins TRBV25-1 to TRBJ1-1; 7 positions agree with TRBD1. The CDR3 covers 14 residues. Trimming took 3 bases from V and 6 from J; bases not matched to a gene: 7. Per germline, CDR1 MGHDK and CDR2 SYGVNS. The CDR3 here is CASSDPGGTAEAFF. CDR3 coding DNA: TGTGCCAGCAGTGATCCAGGGGGGACCGCTGAAGCTTTCTTT.

The V and J genes are TRBV7-3 and TRBJ1-1; D remains ambiguous. With 2 bases removed from V and 1 base from J, the gap between germline ends came to 5 bases. This CDR3 contains 13 residues. Per the germline V gene, CDR1 is SGHTA and CDR2 is FQGTGA. The DNA for the CDR3 is TGTGCCAGCAGCTTAGCCCCGAACACTGAAGCTTTCTTT. Translation gives CASSLAPNTEAFF.

This clone was counted only a few times. V is TRBV11-2 and J is TRBJ2-5; no clear D. CDR1 is SGHAT and CDR2 is FQNNGV in the germline V gene. CDR3 length: 14 residues. The V gene lost 2 bases and the J gene lost 2 bases, with 9 bases spanning the gap. CDR3 DNA: TGTGCCAGCAGCTTATGGACGGATCAAGAGACCCAGTACTTC. It is translated as CASSLWTDQETQYF.

This chain uses TRBV19 with TRBJ2-1; 8 nucleotides agree with TRBD2. This CDR3 spans 15 amino acids. V shed 5 bases, J shed 7 bases, and the junction held 10 bases outside the gene matches. Looked up from germline, CDR1 is LNHDA and CDR2 is SQIVND (reference sequence). The CDR3 DNA sequence: TGTGCCAGTAGTTTTACCAGCGGGAGTCTGAATGAGCAGTTCTTC. It codes for CASSFTSGSLNEQFF. Supplemented by reference TRBV19 and TRBJ2-1, the full variable domain reads DGGITQSPKYLFRKEGQNVTLSCEQNLNHDAMYWYRQDPGQGLRLIYYSQIVNDFQKGDIAEGYSVSREKKESFPLTVTSAQKNPTAFYLCASSFTSGSLNEQFFGPGTRLTVL.

This chain joins TRBV27 and TRBJ2-7; 8 bases agree with TRBD1. This CDR3 has 14 residues. Trimming took 5 bases from V and 1 from J; bases not matched to a gene: 4. Germline lookup yields CDR1 MNHEY and CDR2 SMNVEV (reference sequence). CDR3 region: CASSARGHSYEQYF. For the CDR3, the DNA is TGTGCCAGCAGTGCCAGGGGGCATTCCTACGAGCAGTACTTC.

V is TRBV6-5 and J is TRBJ2-7; 8 positions match TRBD2. The CDR3 sequence is 15 residues long. The V and J ends lost 5 bases and 0 bases, in that order; junction bases with no gene match: 6. Germline lookup yields CDR1 MNHEY and CDR2 SVGAGI. The DNA of the CDR3 is TGTGCCAGCAGTGTTCTAGCGGGCGGCTCCTACGAGCAGTACTTC. It encodes CASSVLAGGSYEQYF.

The rearrangement joins TRBV28 to TRBJ1-5, with D possibly being TRBD1 (6 bases). V lost 4 bases, J lost 5 bases, and 12 bases lay in between. The CDR3 consists of 14 residues. In germline, CDR1 is MDHEN, CDR2 SYDVKM. The CDR3 loop is CASSSQGSHQPQHF. The CDR3 bases are TGTGCCAGCAGTTCCCAGGGGAGTCATCAGCCCCAGCATTTT. The full variable domain, completed using reference TRBV28 and TRBJ1-5, is DVKVTQSSRYLVKRTGEKVFLECVQDMDHENMFWYRQDPGLGLRLIYFSYDVKMKEKGDIPEGYSVSREKKERFSLILESASTNQTSMYLCASSSQGSHQPQHFGDGTRLSIL.

The J gene is TRBJ2-5, the V gene TRBV7-2, with TRBD1 as a possible D gene (6 bases). The V end was cut by 7 bases, the J end by 5 bases, with 14 bases between. This CDR3 spans 13 amino acids. Germline CDR1 is SGHTA and CDR2 is FQGNSA. Here the CDR3 DNA reads TGTGCCAGCACCAGAGACAGGAGGGAGACCCAGTACTTC. As protein: CASTRDRRETQYF.

This chain links TRBV28 with TRBJ2-1; D is perhaps TRBD1 (6 bases). The V gene lost 5 bases and the J gene lost 6 bases, with 11 bases spanning the gap. The CDR3 is 13 residues long. Germline V CDR1 and CDR2: MDHEN, SYDVKM. In nucleotides, the CDR3 is TGTGCCAGCAGTAAACCGGACAGCAATGAGCAGTTCTTC. Translating gives CASSKPDSNEQFF. Based on the CDR3 plus reference TRBV28 and TRBJ2-1, the full variable domain is DVKVTQSSRYLVKRTGEKVFLECVQDMDHENMFWYRQDPGLGLRLIYFSYDVKMKEKGDIPEGYSVSREKKERFSLILESASTNQTSMYLCASSKPDSNEQFFGPGTRLTVL.

V is TRBV14 and J is TRBJ2-2, with 10 bases aligning to TRBD1. The CDR3 loop spans 16 amino acids. Germline lookup yields CDR1 SGHDN and CDR2 FVKESK. With V trimmed by 4 bases and J by 5 bases, 7 bases remained unmatched. CDR3 in DNA: TGTGCCAGCAGCCCCCGGACAGGGGGAAGGACCGGGGAGCTGTTTTTT. This sequence encodes CASSPRTGGRTGELFF.

The rearrangement links TRBV4-1 to TRBJ2-1; 12 bases map to TRBD2. Unmatched junction bases numbered 14, after V lost 0 bases and J lost 5 bases. CDR1 is MGHRA, CDR2 YSYEKL, per germline. The CDR3 consists of 20 residues. The CDR3 DNA follows: TGCGCCAGCAGCCAAGATTGGGCTAGCGGGAGGGTGGCCGAAAACAATGAGCAGTTCTTC. It specifies CASSQDWASGRVAENNEQFF.

The gene calls are TRBV28 and TRBJ2-5; 9 positions agree with TRBD1. The CDR3 covers 16 residues. V lost 5 bases, J lost 5 bases, and 12 bases stayed unmatched. Germline lookup yields CDR1 MDHEN and CDR2 SYDVKM. Here the CDR3 DNA reads TGTGCCAGCAGTCCCGGGACAGGGATCTTCGGGGAGACCCAGTACTTC. Its protein is CASSPGTGIFGETQYF.

The chain joins TRBV5-4 to TRBJ1-5; D is possibly TRBD1 (6 bases). Between the trimmed V and J ends, which lost 4 bases and 0 bases, there was a span of 11 bases. The germline V gene has CDR1 SGHNT and CDR2 YYREEE (reference sequence). The CDR3 is 15 amino acids. The chain's CDR3 is CASSAGQNSNQPQHF. For the CDR3, the DNA is TGTGCCAGCAGCGCAGGACAGAATAGCAATCAGCCCCAGCATTTT.

This chain links TRBV27 with TRBJ2-1; 7 nucleotides agree with TRBD2. The germline CDR1 and CDR2 sequences are MNHEY and SMNVEV (reference sequence). Trimming cost V 5 bases and J 4 bases; bases outside gene matches: 17. This CDR3 contains 18 residues. The CDR3 sequence: CASSLPLVVAGDYNEQFF. CDR3 nucleotide sequence: TGTGCCAGCAGTCTCCCTCTCGTCGTTGCGGGAGATTACAATGAGCAGTTCTTC.

This chain connects TRBV29-1 to TRBJ2-3; the D is unclear. V gave up 0 bases and J gave up 5 bases, with 6 bases separating them. The CDR3 loop spans 12 amino acids. Germline CDR1 and CDR2: SQVTM and ANQGSEA. DNA for the CDR3: TGCAGCGTTGAAGAGTCTGGAGATACGCAGTATTTT. Its protein product is CSVEESGDTQYF.

The chain carries TRBV7-6 and TRBJ2-7, with TRBD2 identical over 9 bases. Germline V lookup: CDR1 SGHVS, CDR2 FNYEAQ. J gave up 4 bases and V 5 bases, and 9 bases lay outside the gene matches. CDR3 length: 15 amino acids. The CDR3 sequence: CASSRFSGSRYEQYF. Here the CDR3 DNA reads TGTGCCAGCAGCCGTTTTAGCGGGAGTAGATACGAGCAGTACTTC.

This clone was observed once. The rearrangement joins TRBV6-6 to TRBJ2-5, with D hard to call. The CDR3 has 13 amino acids. Germline loops: CDR1 MNHNY, CDR2 SVGAGI (reference sequence). Trimming removed 6 bases at V and 1 base at J, with 9 bases between. The CDR3 DNA reads TGTGCCAGCAGCCGGGCCCCCCAAGAGACCCAGTACTTC. Amino acids: CASSRAPQETQYF.

This sequence joins TRBV4-3 and TRBJ2-7, with D perhaps matching TRBD2 (5 bases). Trimming pared 1 base from V and 2 bases from J, leaving 12 bases between. The CDR3 length is 15 residues. Per germline, CDR1 LGHNA and CDR2 YSLEER. CDR3 DNA sequence: TGCGCCAGCAGCCAAGCCCCGGGAAGAACCTACGAGCAGTACTTC. This sequence encodes CASSQAPGRTYEQYF.